The present T cell receptor (beta chain) was sequenced within a study of blood T cells in healthy people across ages. This clonotype was seen a single time. The target antigen is unknown. A much more abundant neighbour one base away suggests this may be a read error. Per germline, CDR1 GTSNPN and CDR2 SVGIG (reference sequence). The V and J ends lost 5 bases and 7 bases respectively, with 12 bases between them. The CDR3 is made up of 11 amino acids. General observations from the study: It was not known whether donors were CMV positive (a possible confounder of expanded clonotype changes). Both naive CD4+ cell counts and diversity were greater in long-lived donors than in aged donors. Correlation between TCR beta diversity and naive T cell percentage was strong.

Combining a sample-barcoded 5' primer with a J-beta primer mix, a second PCR ran for 7 to 11 cycles. TCRdb used MiXCR to reprocess the 5' RACE reads, holding one entry per CDR3 protein. The table has hundreds of thousands of distinct CDR3 sequences, 29% seen once. RNA extraction gave at least 6 micrograms of total RNA per sample. J is TRBJ2-7 and V is TRBV30; D uncertain. This sequence originates from a woman aged 80 or over in good health. Sequencing used blood. Here the CDR3 DNA reads TGTGCCTGGTCAGCCTACAATGAGCAGTACTTC. Translating gives CAWSAYNEQYF.